This T cell receptor (beta chain) derives from a study of blood T cell repertoires in COVID-19 (dated by TCRdb to the early 2020s). Broadly, across the study: Collaborator samples came from the United States, Italy and Spain and covered acute and convalescent phases of COVID-19. Samples came from the ongoing ImmuneRACE study (first 160 participants) plus 1,254 subjects from 6 global collaborators. Deeply sampled blood TCRbeta repertoires from subjects exposed to, actively infected with, or recovered from COVID-19 were included in the dataset. The repertoires were released in a freely available public database intended as a resource for research on the immune response to SARS-CoV-2. The prospective study material was composed of cDNA or gDNA derived from T cells, B-cell-depleted T cells, or PBMCs. Where available, HLA class I and class II types were obtained from metadata supplied by the sample provider rather than from assay-based typing. A de-identified subject ID, COVID-19 status, age in years and sex were almost always included in the sample metadata.

Beyond this particular receptor, the publication reports: Clinical and demographic metadata were provided uncurated, with the amount varying by source and participant.

Whole blood was collected in K2EDTA tubes by collaborating institutions according to the institutions' own protocols. Collaborator samples were shipped for TCRbeta analysis as frozen whole blood, isolated PBMCs, or DNA extracted from either sample type. Via the germline V gene, CDR1 is SGHDT and CDR2 YYEEEE. V is reduced by 4 bases and J by 7 bases, leaving a spacing of 11 bases between them. Measured from the cysteine to the phenylalanine, the CDR3 is 13 residues long. The kept DNA is CDR3 alone, 39 bases in frame from the first base. A note on this clone: This receptor's antigen is unknown. The record has no base qualities; no much larger clone is one base away.

TCRbeta CDR3 regions were amplified from genomic DNA by means of the immunoSEQ Assay, a bias-controlled multiplex PCR. On the study's bioinformatics: Nucleated cell counts per sample were estimated from amplification of reference gene primers within the assay. To quantify the absolute abundance of each unique TCRbeta CDR3 rearrangement, sequence reads were collapsed and filtered. Productive Simpson clonality was computed per sample as the square root of Simpson's diversity index over productive rearrangements. TCRdb holds this immuneACCESS table with in-frame rearrangements only. Some clones are missing; in checked studies, unresolved V genes explain under half, and the rest has no known cause. The DNA was the basis for D and trimming; V, J and clone size are from that table. Within this sample are a few hundred thousand clones, with approximately 81% of them counted one time only. The leading ten clones occupy 3.5% to 4% of the sample.

The specimen was peripheral blood. The rearranged segments are TRBV5-6 and TRBJ1-4; TRBD1 could be the D gene, as 6 bases match. This receptor was taken from a woman aged 18-35 years with acute or convalescent COVID-19. The CDR3 here reads CASSPGTFEKLFF. The nucleotides read TGTGCCAGCAGCCCGGGGACATTTGAAAAACTGTTTTTT.